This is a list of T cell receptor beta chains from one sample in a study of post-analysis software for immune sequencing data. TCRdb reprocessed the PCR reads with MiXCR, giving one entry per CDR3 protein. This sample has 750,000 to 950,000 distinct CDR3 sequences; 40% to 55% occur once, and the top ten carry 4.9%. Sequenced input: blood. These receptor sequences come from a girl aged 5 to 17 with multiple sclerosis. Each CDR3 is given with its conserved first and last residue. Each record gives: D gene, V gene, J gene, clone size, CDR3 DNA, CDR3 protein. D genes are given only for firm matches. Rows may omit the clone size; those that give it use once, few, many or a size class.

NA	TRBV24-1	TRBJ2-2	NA	TGTGCCACCAGTGATTTGGTTTCGGGCGGGGAGCTGTTTTTT	CATSDLVSGGELFF
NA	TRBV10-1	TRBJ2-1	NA	TGCGCCAGCAGTGACTCGCCAGGGCCCTCCTACAATGAGCAGTTCTTC	CASSDSPGPSYNEQFF
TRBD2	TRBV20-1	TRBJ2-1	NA	TGCAGTGCTAGTATCCCTAGCGGGAGGGATTACGATGAGCAGTTCTTC	CSASIPSGRDYDEQFF
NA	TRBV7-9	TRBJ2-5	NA	TGTGCCAGCAGCCCACCTTCTTTCGAAGAGACCCAGTACTTC	CASSPPSFEETQYF
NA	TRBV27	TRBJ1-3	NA	TGTGCCAGCAGTTTAAGTTACAGCACTGGAAACACCATATATTTT	CASSLSYSTGNTIYF
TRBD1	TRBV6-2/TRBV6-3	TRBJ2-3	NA	TGTGCCAGCAGTTACTCCCCCGGGACAGGTAGCACAGATACGCAGTATTTT	CASSYSPGTGSTDTQYF
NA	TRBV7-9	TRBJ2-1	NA	TGTGCCAGCAGCTACGGGACTCTGATCTCCTACAATGAGCAGTTCTTC	CASSYGTLISYNEQFF
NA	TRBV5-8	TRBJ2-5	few	TGTGCCAGCAGCCAACTAAGACAGGCAGGAAAAGAGACCCAGTACTTC	CASSQLRQAGKETQYF
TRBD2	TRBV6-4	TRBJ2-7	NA	TGTGCCAGCAGTGCTAGCGGGACTGGCGAGCAGTACTTC	CASSASGTGEQYF
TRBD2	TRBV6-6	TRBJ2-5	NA	TGTGCCAGCAGGCCTACTAGCGGCTCTAACCAAGAGACCCAGTACTTC	CASRPTSGSNQETQYF
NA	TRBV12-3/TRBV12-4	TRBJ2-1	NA	TGTGCCAGCACTACATTAGGTACTGGGAGCTCCTACAATGAGCAGTTCTTC	CASTTLGTGSSYNEQFF
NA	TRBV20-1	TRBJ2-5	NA	TGCAGTGCTAGAGATCGGGCAGCGATTCAAGAGACCCAGTACTTC	CSARDRAAIQETQYF
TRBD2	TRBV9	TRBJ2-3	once	TGTGCCAGCAGCGTAGTTGCGGGAGTGGGCACAGATACGCAGTATTTT	CASSVVAGVGTDTQYF
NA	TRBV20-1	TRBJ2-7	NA	TGCAGTGCTAGAGATAATTCGGGACACTTAGCCTACGAGCAGTACTTC	CSARDNSGHLAYEQYF
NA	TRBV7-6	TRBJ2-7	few	TGTGCCAGCAGCTACGGGACGACCGAGCAGTACTTC	CASSYGTTEQYF
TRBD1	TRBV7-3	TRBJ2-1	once	TGTGCCAGCAGCTTAACGGGACAGGGGGCCGGGTACAATGAGCAGTTCTTC	CASSLTGQGAGYNEQFF
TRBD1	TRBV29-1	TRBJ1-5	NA	TGCAGCGTTGGGGGGACAGGGGCCCGGCCCCAGCATTTT	CSVGGTGARPQHF
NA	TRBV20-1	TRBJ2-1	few	TGCAGTGCTAGAGATTGGGCGGGACGCGACTACAATGAGCAGTTCTTC	CSARDWAGRDYNEQFF
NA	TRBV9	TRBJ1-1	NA	TGTGCCAGCAATCCCGGGGGGGCGAACACTGAAGCTTTCTTT	CASNPGGANTEAFF
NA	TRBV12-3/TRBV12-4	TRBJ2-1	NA	TGTGCCAGCATCATAAAGAGGCAGTACAATGAGCAGTTCTTC	CASIIKRQYNEQFF
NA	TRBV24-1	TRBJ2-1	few	TGTGCCACCAGTGATTCCCTGGAGAAAGGGTCCTACAATGAGCAGTTCTTC	CATSDSLEKGSYNEQFF
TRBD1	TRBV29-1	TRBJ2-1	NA	TGCAGCGTTCCCCCACCGGGACAGACCTACAATGAGCAGTTCTTC	CSVPPPGQTYNEQFF
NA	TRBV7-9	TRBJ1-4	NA	TGTGCCAGCAGCTTCCCACAGGGAAGTAATGAAAAACTGTTTTTT	CASSFPQGSNEKLFF
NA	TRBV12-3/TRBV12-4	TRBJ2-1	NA	TGTGCCAGCACCAATGGGGTTGGGAATGAGCAGTTCTTC	CASTNGVGNEQFF
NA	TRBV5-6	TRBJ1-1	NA	TGTGCCAGCAGCCACCCTTTCAAAGCTCCCACCGGTGTCACTGAAGCTTTCTTT	CASSHPFKAPTGVTEAFF
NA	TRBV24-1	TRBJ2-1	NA	TGTGCCACCAGTGATTTGGGTAGCGTGACCTCGAATGAGCAGTTCTTC	CATSDLGSVTSNEQFF
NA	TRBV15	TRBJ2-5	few	TGTGCCACCAGCAGATTCTCAGGGGAAGAGACCCAGTACTTC	CATSRFSGEETQYF
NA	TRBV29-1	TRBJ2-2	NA	TGCAGCGTTGAAGGGGAGGGGGCTGAGGCCGGGGAGCTGTTTTTT	CSVEGEGAEAGELFF
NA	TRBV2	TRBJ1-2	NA	TGTGCCAGCAAGGGGGTCCAATATGGCTACACCTTC	CASKGVQYGYTF
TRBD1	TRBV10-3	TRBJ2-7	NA	TGTGCCATCAGTGAGTCAGGATCGACAGGGGGTGGTTACGAGCAGTACTTC	CAISESGSTGGGYEQYF
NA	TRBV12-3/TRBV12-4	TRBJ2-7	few	TGTGCCAGCAGCCCGTTCCGACAGAGTAGCTCCTACGAGCAGTACTTC	CASSPFRQSSSYEQYF
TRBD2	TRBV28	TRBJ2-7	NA	TGTGCCAGCTACGGGACTAGCGGGAGTCGGTACGAGCAGTACTTC	CASYGTSGSRYEQYF
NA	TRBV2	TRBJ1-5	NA	TGTGCCAGCGGGCCGGGGGCGAGGATGCCCCAGCATTTT	CASGPGARMPQHF
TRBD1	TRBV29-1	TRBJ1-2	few	TGCAGCGTCCCCGGGCAGGGGGGAGGCGGCTACACCTTC	CSVPGQGGGGYTF
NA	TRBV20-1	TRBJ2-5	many	TGCAGTGCTCCGCTTGTCCCCAAAGAGACCCAGTACTTC	CSAPLVPKETQYF
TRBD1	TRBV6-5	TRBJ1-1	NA	TGTGCCAGCTTTAGACAGGGTGGTAACACTGAAGCTTTCTTT	CASFRQGGNTEAFF
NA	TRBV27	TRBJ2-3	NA	TGTGCCAGCAGTTCCTACCAGACAGATACGCAGTATTTT	CASSSYQTDTQYF
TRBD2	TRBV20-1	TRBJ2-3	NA	TGCAGTGCTAAGCTAGCGGAAAGCACAGATACGCAGTATTTT	CSAKLAESTDTQYF
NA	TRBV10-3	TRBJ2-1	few	TGTGCCATCAGTGAAAGAGGGGGGTTGGACAATGAGCAGTTCTTC	CAISERGGLDNEQFF
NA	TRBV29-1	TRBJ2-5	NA	TGCAGCGTGACCATTGGAGACGGCAGGACCCAGTACTTC	CSVTIGDGRTQYF
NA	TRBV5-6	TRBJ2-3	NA	TGTGCCAGCAGCTTATCTAGTGCGGGCGGCACAGATACGCAGTATTTT	CASSLSSAGGTDTQYF
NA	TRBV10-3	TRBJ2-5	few	TGTGCCATCAGTGACCGAAATGAGAGTAGAGAGACCCAGTACTTC	CAISDRNESRETQYF
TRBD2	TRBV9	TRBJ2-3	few	TGTGCCAGCAGCGTAGCTGGGGCTAGCGGGATCACAGATACGCAGTATTTT	CASSVAGASGITDTQYF
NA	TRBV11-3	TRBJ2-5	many	TGTGCCAGCAGCTTAATAGAGCAAGAGACCCAGTACTTC	CASSLIEQETQYF
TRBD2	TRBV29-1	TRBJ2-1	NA	TGTAGCGGGCAGGGCCTATCCTACAATGAGCAGTTCTTC	CSGQGLSYNEQFF
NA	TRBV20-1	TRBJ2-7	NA	TGCAGTGCTAGAGATCCGGCCGGGGCCATATCGGGCCACGAGCAGTACTTC	CSARDPAGAISGHEQYF
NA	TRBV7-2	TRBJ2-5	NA	TGTGCCAGCAGCCCCGACTATGGGTCCCAAGAGACCCAGTACTTC	CASSPDYGSQETQYF
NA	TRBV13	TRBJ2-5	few	TGTGCCAGCAGTACAGGACGGAGCAAAGAGACCCAGTACTTC	CASSTGRSKETQYF